The rows below give T cell receptor beta chains drawn from one sample of a study of cytomegalovirus exposure and HLA in healthy donors. Here immunoSEQ multiplex PCR was the method, and the copy in TCRdb shows in-frame clones only, minus some. The sample holds some 160,000 clones; roughly 80% are singletons and the top ten take 1% to 1.5%. Sequencing was performed on PBMCs. The receptors shown here come from a man aged 45-65 years in good health and CMV-seropositive. CDR3s include the opening cysteine and the closing phenylalanine or tryptophan. A D gene is named only where the DNA matches it firmly. Expanded clones get a size class; other rows say once, few or many, or leave the size out.

J gene: TRBJ2-3; CDR3 length: 12; clone size: NA; V gene: TRBV28; D gene: NA; CDR3 DNA: TGTGCCAGCAGCCCCTACACAGATACGCAGTATTTT; CDR3 protein: CASSPYTDTQYF
J gene: TRBJ1-2; CDR3 length: 14; clone size: NA; V gene: TRBV5-1; D gene: TRBD1; CDR3 DNA: TGCGCCAGCAGCTTGGTACAGGGGGGGAATGGCTACACCTTC; CDR3 protein: CASSLVQGGNGYTF
J gene: TRBJ2-1; CDR3 length: 11; clone size: NA; V gene: TRBV6-5; D gene: NA; CDR3 DNA: TGTGCCAGCAGTTACCTTGGCGAGCAGTTCTTC; CDR3 protein: CASSYLGEQFF
J gene: TRBJ2-1; CDR3 length: 15; clone size: NA; V gene: TRBV10-3; D gene: TRBD2; CDR3 DNA: TGTGCCATCAGTGGGGGTAGCGGGGGGCGGGATGAGCAGTTCTTC; CDR3 protein: CAISGGSGGRDEQFF
J gene: TRBJ1-4; CDR3 length: 15; clone size: NA; V gene: TRBV5-5; D gene: NA; CDR3 DNA: TGTGCCAGCAGCTTGGGGAGTGCAACTAATGAAAAACTGTTTTTT; CDR3 protein: CASSLGSATNEKLFF
J gene: TRBJ1-4; CDR3 length: 16; clone size: NA; V gene: TRBV7-8; D gene: NA; CDR3 DNA: TGTGCCAGCAGCATTTTCCGGGGAGCAACTAATGAAAAACTGTTTTTT; CDR3 protein: CASSIFRGATNEKLFF
J gene: TRBJ2-3; CDR3 length: 16; clone size: NA; V gene: TRBV4-1; D gene: TRBD1; CDR3 DNA: TGCGCCAGCAGCCAACCGGACAGGGAATTAGCAGATACGCAGTATTTT; CDR3 protein: CASSQPDRELADTQYF
J gene: TRBJ2-7; CDR3 length: 16; clone size: NA; V gene: TRBV6-5; D gene: NA; CDR3 DNA: TGTGCCAGCAGTTACCCGCGGGACGGTAACTCCTACGAGCAGTACTTC; CDR3 protein: CASSYPRDGNSYEQYF
J gene: TRBJ2-7; CDR3 length: 14; clone size: NA; V gene: TRBV28; D gene: TRBD2; CDR3 DNA: TGTGCCAGCAGTACTAGCGGGCCGACCTACGAGCAGTACTTC; CDR3 protein: CASSTSGPTYEQYF
J gene: TRBJ2-2; CDR3 length: 14; clone size: few; V gene: TRBV7-3; D gene: NA; CDR3 DNA: TGTGCCAGCAGCAACGACGGGGGGCCCGGGGAGCTGTTTTTT; CDR3 protein: CASSNDGGPGELFF
J gene: TRBJ1-5; CDR3 length: 13; clone size: NA; V gene: TRBV18; D gene: NA; CDR3 DNA: TGTGCCAGCTCACCTCTGGGGGGTCAGCCCCAGCATTTT; CDR3 protein: CASSPLGGQPQHF
J gene: TRBJ2-5; CDR3 length: 12; clone size: NA; V gene: TRBV29-1; D gene: NA; CDR3 DNA: TGCAGCGTTGGAAAGTACGGAGAGACCCAGTACTTC; CDR3 protein: CSVGKYGETQYF
J gene: TRBJ1-5; CDR3 length: 13; clone size: NA; V gene: TRBV6-5; D gene: TRBD1; CDR3 DNA: TGTGCCAGCAGTTACTCGAGGGGGCTCCCCCAGCATTTT; CDR3 protein: CASSYSRGLPQHF
J gene: TRBJ2-2; CDR3 length: 16; clone size: NA; V gene: TRBV4-1; D gene: NA; CDR3 DNA: TGCGCCAGCAGCCCCGCAAGGGGGGGGAACACCGGGGAGCTGTTTTTT; CDR3 protein: CASSPARGGNTGELFF
J gene: TRBJ2-1; CDR3 length: 17; clone size: NA; V gene: TRBV18; D gene: NA; CDR3 DNA: TGTGCCAGCTCACCGATTACAGGGTCTAAGTCCTACAATGAGCAGTTCTTC; CDR3 protein: CASSPITGSKSYNEQFF
J gene: TRBJ2-1; CDR3 length: 16; clone size: NA; V gene: TRBV7-2; D gene: TRBD2; CDR3 DNA: TGTGCCAGCAGCTTAGCCGGCGCTAGCGGAAACAATGAGCAGTTCTTC; CDR3 protein: CASSLAGASGNNEQFF
J gene: TRBJ1-6; CDR3 length: 16; clone size: NA; V gene: TRBV5-3; D gene: NA; CDR3 DNA: TGTGCCAGAACTAACAGGGCGAGCTCCTATAATTCACCCCTCCACTTT; CDR3 protein: CARTNRASSYNSPLHF